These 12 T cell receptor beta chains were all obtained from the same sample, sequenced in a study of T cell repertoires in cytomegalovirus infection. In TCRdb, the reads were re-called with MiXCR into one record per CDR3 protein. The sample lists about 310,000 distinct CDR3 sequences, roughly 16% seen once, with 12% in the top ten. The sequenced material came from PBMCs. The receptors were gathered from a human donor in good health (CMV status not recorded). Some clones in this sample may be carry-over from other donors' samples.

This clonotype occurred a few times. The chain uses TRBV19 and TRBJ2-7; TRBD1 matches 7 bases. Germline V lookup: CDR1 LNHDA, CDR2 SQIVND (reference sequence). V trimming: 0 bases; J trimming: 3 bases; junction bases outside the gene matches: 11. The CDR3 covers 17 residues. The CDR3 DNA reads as TGTGCCAGTAGTATAGAAGGGTCCGGGACAGCTCACTACGAGCAGTACTTC. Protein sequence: CASSIEGSGTAHYEQYF.

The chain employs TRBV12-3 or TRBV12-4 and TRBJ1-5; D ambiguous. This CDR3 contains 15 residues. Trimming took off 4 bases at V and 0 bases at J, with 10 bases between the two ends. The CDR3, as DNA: TGTGCCAGCAGTTCAACAGATTATAGCAATCAGCCCCAGCATTTT. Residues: CASSSTDYSNQPQHF.

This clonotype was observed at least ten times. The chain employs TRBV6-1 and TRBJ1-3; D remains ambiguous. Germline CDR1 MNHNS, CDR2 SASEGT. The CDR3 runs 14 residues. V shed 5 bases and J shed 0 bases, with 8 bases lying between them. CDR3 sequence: CASSSGFSGNTIYF. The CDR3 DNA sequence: TGTGCCAGCAGTTCAGGCTTCTCTGGAAACACCATATATTTT.

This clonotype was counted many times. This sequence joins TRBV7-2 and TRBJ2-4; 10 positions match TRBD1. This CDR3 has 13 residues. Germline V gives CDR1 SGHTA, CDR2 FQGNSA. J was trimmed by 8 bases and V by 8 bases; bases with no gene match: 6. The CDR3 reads CASQGTGEYIQYF. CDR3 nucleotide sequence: TGTGCCAGCCAGGGGACAGGGGAATACATTCAGTACTTC.

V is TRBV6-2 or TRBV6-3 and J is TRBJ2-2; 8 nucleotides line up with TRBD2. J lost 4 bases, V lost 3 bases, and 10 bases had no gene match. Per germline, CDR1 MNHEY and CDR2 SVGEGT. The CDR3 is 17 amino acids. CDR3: CASSYRSGGPTTGELFF. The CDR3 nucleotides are TGTGCCAGCAGTTATAGGTCGGGGGGGCCGACCACCGGGGAGCTGTTTTTT.

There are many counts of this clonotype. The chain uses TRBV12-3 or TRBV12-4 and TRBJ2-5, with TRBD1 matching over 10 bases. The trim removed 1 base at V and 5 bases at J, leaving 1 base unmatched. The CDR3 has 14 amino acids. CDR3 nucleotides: TGTGCCAGCAGTTTAGGGACAGGGGGGGAGACCCAGTACTTC. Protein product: CASSLGTGGETQYF.

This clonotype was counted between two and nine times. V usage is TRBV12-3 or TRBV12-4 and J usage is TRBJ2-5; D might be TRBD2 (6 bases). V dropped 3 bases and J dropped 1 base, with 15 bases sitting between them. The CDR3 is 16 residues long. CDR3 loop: CASSLFLAGTQETQYF. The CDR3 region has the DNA TGTGCCAGCAGTTTGTTCTTGGCGGGGACCCAAGAGACCCAGTACTTC.

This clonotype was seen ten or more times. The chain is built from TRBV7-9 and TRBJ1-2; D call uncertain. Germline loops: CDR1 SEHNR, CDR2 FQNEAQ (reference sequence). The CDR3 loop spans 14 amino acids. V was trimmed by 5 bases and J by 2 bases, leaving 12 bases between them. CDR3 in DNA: TGTGCCAGCAGCCCCGAAACCTACAACTATGGCTACACCTTC. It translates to CASSPETYNYGYTF.

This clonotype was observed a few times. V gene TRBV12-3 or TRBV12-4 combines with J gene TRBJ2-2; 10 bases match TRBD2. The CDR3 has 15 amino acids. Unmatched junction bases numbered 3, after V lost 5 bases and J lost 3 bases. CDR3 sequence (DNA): TGTGCCAGCAGTAGGACTAGCGGTTACACCGGGGAGCTGTTTTTT. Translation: CASSRTSGYTGELFF.

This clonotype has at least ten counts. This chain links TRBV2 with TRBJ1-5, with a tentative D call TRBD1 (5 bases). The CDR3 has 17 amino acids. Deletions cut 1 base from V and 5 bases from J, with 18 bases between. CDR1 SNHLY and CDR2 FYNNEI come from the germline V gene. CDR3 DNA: TGTGCCAGCAGTGAAGAACTGATCCCGGGAGGGGATCAGCCCCAGCATTTT. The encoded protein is CASSEELIPGGDQPQHF.

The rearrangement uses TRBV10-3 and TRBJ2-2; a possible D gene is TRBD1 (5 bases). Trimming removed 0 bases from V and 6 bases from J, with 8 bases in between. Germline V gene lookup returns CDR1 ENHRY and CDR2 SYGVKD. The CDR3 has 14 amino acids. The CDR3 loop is CAISESDKPGELFF. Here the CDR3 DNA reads TGTGCCATCAGTGAGTCGGACAAGCCCGGGGAGCTGTTTTTT.

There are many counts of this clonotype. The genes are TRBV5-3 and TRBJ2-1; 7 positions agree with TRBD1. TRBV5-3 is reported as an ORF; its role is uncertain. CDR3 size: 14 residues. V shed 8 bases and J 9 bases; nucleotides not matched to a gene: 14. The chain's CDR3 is CASSPMGQSFEQFF. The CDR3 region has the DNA TGTGCCAGCAGCCCGATGGGACAGTCATTTGAGCAGTTCTTC.